This T cell receptor beta chain was sequenced during a study of shared clonotypes between healthy human individuals. As regards this clone: Its antigen is currently unknown.

The table came from immunoSEQ multiplex PCR; TCRdb's copy has only in-frame clones and leaves some out. The table has roughly 640,000 clones, approximately 79% seen once; the top ten hold under 2%. Study findings and constraints: Donor clonotype sharing was expected to depend on sequencing depth.

This CDR3 is 14 amino acids long. The germline V gene has CDR1 GTSNPN and CDR2 SVGIG (reference sequence). Germline trimming cut 3 bases from V and 1 base from J; bases unmatched to any gene: 6. Sequenced: memory CD4+ T cells sorted from blood. The subset was: CD45RA-negative fraction. The source is a woman under 40 in good health. V usage is TRBV30 and J usage is TRBJ2-7; TRBD1 matches 7 bases. The CDR3 protein is CAWRLPGQSYEQYF. The CDR3 DNA reads as TGTGCCTGGAGACTTCCGGGACAGTCCTACGAGCAGTACTTC.